The T cell receptor beta chain described here comes from a study of shared clonotypes between healthy human individuals. Germline values: CDR1 KGHSH, CDR2 LQKENI. This CDR3 comprises 14 residues. V lost 1 base and J 0 bases, leaving 6 bases between the germline ends. Study donors comprised healthy, HIV-negative adults devoid of recent acute infection or vaccination. Negatively enriched CD4+ T cells were divided by CD45RA into naive and memory. Study results and caveats: Among non-shared clonotypes, generation probabilities were lower than among those shared by all four donors. Even with large depth, rarefaction showed that sorted-subset sequencing was incomplete.

To note about this clone: The antigen is undetermined.

Assay used: immunoSEQ multiplex PCR; TCRdb lists only in-frame clones, some missing. The sample shows about 2,500,000 clones, roughly 92% of them seen only once. The source material was naive CD4+ T cells sorted from blood. The subset is: CD45RA+ positively selected. V is TRBV18 and J is TRBJ1-1; no firm D call. This TCR was sampled from a man younger than 30 in good health. Here the CDR3 DNA reads TGTGCCAGCTCACCACTGAATCTGAACACTGAAGCTTTCTTT. Translating gives CASSPLNLNTEAFF. Filled out from reference TRBV18 and TRBJ1-1, the complete variable domain reads NAGVMQNPRHLVRRRGQEARLRCSPMKGHSHVYWYRQLPEEGLKFMVYLQKENIIDESGMPKERFSAEFPKEGPSILRIQQVVRGDSAAYFCASSPLNLNTEAFFGQGTRLTVV.